These T cell receptor beta chains were read from a single sample in a study of human T cells and chemical hapten exposure. TCRdb redid the calling of the 5' RACE reads with MiXCR, one entry per CDR3 protein. The sample yields approximately 150,000 distinct CDR3 sequences, roughly 4.1% seen once. These receptors came from a female donor in good health. The CDR3 runs from the conserved cysteine through the conserved F or W. The D gene is left open where the match is weak. For some rows the clone size is stated as once, few or many, or as a class when expanded; others skip it.

abundance	d_gene	j_gene	v_gene	CDR3nt	CDR3aa
many	TRBD1	TRBJ1-1	TRBV6-6	TGTGCCAGCAGTTCGATCCTTACAGGGGACACTGAAGCTTTCTTT	CASSSILTGDTEAFF
few	-	TRBJ1-3	TRBV29-1	TGCAGCGTTGCCTCCGTAACTGGAAACACCATATATTTT	CSVASVTGNTIYF
few	-	TRBJ1-5	TRBV6-2/TRBV6-3	TGTGCCAGCAGTTTCGACCCCCGGGGGAAGAATAATCAGCCCCAGCATTTT	CASSFDPRGKNNQPQHF
many	TRBD1	TRBJ1-2	TRBV5-6	TGTGCCAGCAGCGGGACAGTTTCTGGCTACACCTTC	CASSGTVSGYTF
many	TRBD1	TRBJ1-2	TRBV12-3/TRBV12-4	TGTGCCAGCAGTTCCCACAGGGGTGGCTACACCTTC	CASSSHRGGYTF
-	-	TRBJ1-5	TRBV7-8	TGTGCCAGCAGCGAGGGGGGGGGGGGCAATCATCCCCAGCATTTT	CASSEGGGGNHPQHF
many	-	TRBJ1-2	TRBV16	TGTGCCAGCAGCCCAGCAGGGGCCGGCTACACCTTC	CASSPAGAGYTF
few	TRBD1	TRBJ2-1	TRBV20-1	TGCAGTGCTAGAGTTTGGGACAGGGTGGACAATGAGCAGTTCTTC	CSARVWDRVDNEQFF
many	TRBD2	TRBJ2-5	TRBV25-1	TGTGCCAGCAGTGAATTGGGAGGGGCGGAGACCCAGTACTTC	CASSELGGAETQYF
many	-	TRBJ1-4	TRBV12-3/TRBV12-4	TGTGCCAGCAGTTACCTCGGGCCCGAAAAACTGTTTTTT	CASSYLGPEKLFF
many	TRBD1	TRBJ1-1	TRBV7-2	TGTGCCAGCAGCTTCGCGACAGGGAAGTGGGGGAACACTGAAGCTTTCTTT	CASSFATGKWGNTEAFF
many	-	TRBJ1-4	TRBV4-1	TGCGCCAGCAGCCAAAGGTACCCCTCGCCGACTAATGAAAAACTGTTTTTT	CASSQRYPSPTNEKLFF
many	-	TRBJ2-3	TRBV2	TGTGCCAGTATGTACGCAGGAACGCAGTATTTT	CASMYAGTQYF
many	TRBD1	TRBJ1-5	TRBV7-9	TGTGCCAGCAGCGGGACAGGGGGCGAAAGCAATCAGCCCCAGCATTTT	CASSGTGGESNQPQHF
many	-	TRBJ1-5	TRBV19	TGTGCCAGTAGTGTTACAGGGAGCAATCAGCCCCAGCATTTT	CASSVTGSNQPQHF
many	-	TRBJ1-2	TRBV12-3/TRBV12-4	TGTGCCAGCAGTTTGGGGCGGCCCTATGGCTACACCTTC	CASSLGRPYGYTF
many	-	TRBJ2-3	TRBV5-6	TGTGCCAGCAGCTTGGAGAGGGAGATTGACCCTAGGGCCACAGATACGCAGTATTTT	CASSLEREIDPRATDTQYF
many	TRBD1	TRBJ1-5	TRBV5-8	TGTGCCAGCAGCCTAGGACAGGGGCTACACTATAGCAATCAGCCCCAGCATTTT	CASSLGQGLHYSNQPQHF
few	-	TRBJ2-1	TRBV19	TGTGCCAGTAGTATGTATGTCCCATCCTCGCTAAGAGGGGGATTTCTTGTTGATGAGCAGTTCTTC	CASSMYVPSSLRGGFLVDEQFF
few	-	TRBJ1-1	TRBV25-1	TGTGCCAGCAGTGAATCCCCAGGGATCACTGAAGCTTTCTTT	CASSESPGITEAFF
many	-	TRBJ2-5	TRBV6-5	TGTGCCAGCAGTTTCCGGGGGCCGGGTGAGACCCAGTACTTC	CASSFRGPGETQYF
many	-	TRBJ2-7	TRBV27	TGTGCCAGCAGTTTATCAGGGAGTCACTACGAGCAGTACTTC	CASSLSGSHYEQYF
few	-	TRBJ2-1	TRBV27	TGTGCCAGCAACGCCGCTCCGGCAGGGTATTATGAGCAGTTCTTC	CASNAAPAGYYEQFF
many	-	TRBJ2-1	TRBV4-2	TGTGCCAGCAGCCAAGATACCGGCTATGCCAACCGGATTGAAGGGCCCCACAATGAGCAGTTCTTC	CASSQDTGYANRIEGPHNEQFF
many	-	TRBJ1-4	TRBV4-1	TGCGCCAGCAGCCAAGATGGGGCCGGGGCCCTTCATGAAAAACTGTTTTTT	CASSQDGAGALHEKLFF
many	TRBD1	TRBJ1-5	TRBV30	TGTGCCTGGAGTCTGGGACAGGGTAATCAGCCCCAGCATTTT	CAWSLGQGNQPQHF
many	TRBD1	TRBJ1-5	TRBV20-1	TGCAGTGCTAGTAGGGACAGGGAGTTTCAGCCCCAGCATTTT	CSASRDREFQPQHF
many	-	TRBJ2-1	TRBV7-2	TGTGCCAATTCCTGGGGGGTGAATAGTGAGCAGTTCTTC	CANSWGVNSEQFF